In this sample, the clone carrying this T cell receptor beta chain turned up a few times. Its cognate antigen is unknown. PCR was performed using 60 Vbeta and 13 Jbeta primers. Generated by immunoSEQ multiplex PCR, the TCRdb table keeps only in-frame clones and is missing some. The sample gives about 41,000 clones, 81% of which show up once; 2.7% is in the top ten. This entry comes from a study of cytomegalovirus exposure and HLA in healthy donors. Study conclusions and caveats: Researchers reported from a later analysis that most CMV-associated TCR beta chains appeared HLA-restricted.

The CDR3 runs 12 residues. Trimming shortened V by 7 bases and J by 4 bases, and 8 bases separated the two germline ends. Germline V gene lookup returns CDR1 MDHEN and CDR2 SYDVKM. Sequenced material: PBMCs. The sequence was obtained from a man in his fifties or sixties in good health and CMV-seronegative. The rearrangement uses TRBV28 and TRBJ2-1, with D maybe TRBD1 (6 bases). The CDR3 DNA sequence: TGTGCCAGCAAGGGGGTGTACAATGAGCAGTTCTTC. This sequence encodes CASKGVYNEQFF.